The present entry profiles one TCR beta chain with its context. This clonotype was picked up a small number of times. Its target antigen remains unknown. It has no much larger one-base neighbor in the sample; base qualities were not kept. Preparation of the library involved 5' RACE. Reads for this sample came from an Illumina HiSeq 2500. A second PCR of about 7 to 12 cycles was performed with a sample-barcoded 5' primer and a J-beta primer mix. A template-switch 5' adaptor carrying 12 random nucleotides introduced a unique molecular identifier onto each TCR beta cDNA molecule. Each sample yielded at least 3 million CDR3-containing paired-end reads. The Mint cDNA synthesis kit, primed by a TRBC-specific oligonucleotide, was used to synthesize first-strand cDNA from all RNA. Following uracil-DNA glycosylase treatment, all cDNA underwent a first 18-cycle PCR with the universal primers M1SS and BC2_uni_R. In the original analysis: For normalization, 1 million high-quality reads were randomly selected from each sample, with every read carrying a distinct molecular identifier. Reads sharing molecular identifiers were discarded rather than binned into consensus sequences. CDR3 identification, clonotype clustering and error correction used MiTCR with a Q25 quality threshold and the strictest error-elimination algorithm. Lower-bound total TCR beta diversity was estimated with a nonparametric unseen species model using Euler transformation. The public sequencing data were trimmed at Q25 with fastp and processed into clonotypes with MiXCR by TCRdb, which kept only in-frame beta chains. Rows merge per CDR3 protein into single entries with the most common DNA and genes. TCRdb, rather than the study authors, made the V and J calls. In all, the sample holds roughly 1,100,000 distinct CDR3 sequences, and less than 25% of those were seen once. Of the sample, 0.75% is held by the ten largest clones.

This record comes from a study of blood T cells in healthy people across ages (dated by TCRdb to the mid-2010s). In the study overall: In model experiments, roughly one uniquely barcoded TCR beta cDNA molecule per two T cells was captured by template switching. Using deep sequencing normalized with unique cDNA molecular identifiers, the study measured how TCR beta repertoire diversity changes with age. The donors were divided into four age groups: young (average around 16 years), middle-aged (about 40), aged (approximately 62) and long-lived (82). The study analyzed two additional independent replicas of 1 million unique cDNA reads from the same blood draw for two donors, one aged 18 to 29 and one aged 80 or older. General study outcomes and caveats: Bulk unsorted PBMC profiling prevented conclusive comparison of naive and antigen-experienced compartments. A strong correlation was found between observed TCR beta diversity and the percentage of naive T cells measured by flow cytometry. Estimates of total diversity based on one million sequenced T cells were regarded as lower bounds and as underestimates. Observed TCR beta diversity per million T cells fell roughly linearly with age, and a significant reduction was already apparent by age around 40. Because donor CMV infection status was unknown, age-related changes in expanded clonotypes were potentially confounded. Compared with the aged group, the long-lived group had more naive CD4+ T cells, fewer expanded clones and increased TCR diversity, a pattern suggesting age selection.

The 39 donors, aged about 6 to 100 years, were systemically healthy Caucasian individuals from Russia. Around 10 milliliters of peripheral blood were collected from each donor into EDTA-treated Vacutainer tubes. Ficoll-Paque density-gradient centrifugation was used to isolate PBMCs, with at least 6.5 million per sample. Total RNA, at least 6 micrograms per sample, was extracted from PBMCs with Trizol reagent. Naive CD45RAhigh/CD27high T cell percentages were measured by flow cytometry on a PBMC aliquot from every donor. Spanning cysteine to phenylalanine, the CDR3 consists of 13 amino acids. Only CDR3 DNA is held: 39 bases, read in frame from base 1. The sample also formed part of further work on T cells of mothers and their children. From that second study: Nine systemically healthy Caucasian individuals, comprising three mothers and their six children, were included as donors. cDNA synthesis used all of the extracted RNA, with approximately 1.4 ug of RNA in each 15 ul reaction. In the second PCR, sample barcodes and 2-4 random nucleotides were introduced via the M1S primer. Over 9.5 million TCR beta CDR3 reads were obtained for each mother, and approximately 2.9 million reads were obtained for each child. Thymic selection shapes the output of TCR recombination in a similar way in related and unrelated pairs, and inherited differences have a minor effect. Normalized repertoire overlap was always found to be slightly, but never significantly, higher in related mother-child pairs than in unrelated mother-child pairs. With a sensitivity of approximately 100 clones per million clonotypes, no persistent microchimeric T cell clones were detected. To look for features that set related mother-child pairs apart from unrelated individuals, the researchers ran deep NGS to compare the TCR beta repertoires of mothers and children. The mean age was roughly 36 +/- 4 years for the mothers and around 11 +/- 4 years for the children. After adapter ligation was performed with NEBNext reagents, the libraries were sequenced on an Illumina HiSeq 2000 with 100+100 nt paired-end reads. Mother and child libraries were prepared a month apart and sequenced in separate runs to prevent cross-contamination. Each donor had between roughly 500,000 and 2,200,000 distinct TCR beta clonotypes identified. Naive TCR beta clonotypes were estimated from low-frequency clonotypes matched to each donor's FACS-determined naive share, without sorting.

Recombination linked TRBV21-1 to TRBJ1-5. TRBV21-1 is recorded as a pseudogene. Sequenced input: blood. The source is a girl aged 2-10 years in good health. The CDR3 loop reads CARVGGPDQPQHF. Here is the DNA: TGTGCCAGAGTGGGGGGGCCCGATCAGCCCCAGCATTTT.